This TCR beta chain comes out of a study of CD8 T cells in ankylosing spondylitis. Overall study findings and caveats: A motif of eight or nine highly homologous TCR beta variants was seen as apparently characteristic of ankylosing spondylitis blood.

Making use of molecular barcodes, quantitative 5'-RACE generated TCR beta libraries. MiXCR was run by TCRdb on the 5' RACE reads, yielding one entry per CDR3 protein. Of just over 350,000 distinct CDR3 sequences detected, 20% appear once; the ten largest clones hold around 13%. CDR1 is PRHDT and CDR2 is FYEKMQ in the germline V gene (reference sequence). J gave up 3 bases and V 5 bases, and 3 bases lay outside the gene matches. The CDR3 is 14 residues long. Notes on this clonotype: As yet, its antigen is unknown.

The clonotype originates from a male donor with ankylosing spondylitis or in good health (not recorded which). Sequenced material: blood, either unsorted or a sorted T cell fraction (not recorded which). This sequence joins TRBV13 and TRBJ2-7, with 11 bases lining up with TRBD2. The CDR3 coding sequence is TGTGCCAGCAGCCAGACTAGCGGGGTCTACGAGCAGTACTTC. Amino acid sequence: CASSQTSGVYEQYF.